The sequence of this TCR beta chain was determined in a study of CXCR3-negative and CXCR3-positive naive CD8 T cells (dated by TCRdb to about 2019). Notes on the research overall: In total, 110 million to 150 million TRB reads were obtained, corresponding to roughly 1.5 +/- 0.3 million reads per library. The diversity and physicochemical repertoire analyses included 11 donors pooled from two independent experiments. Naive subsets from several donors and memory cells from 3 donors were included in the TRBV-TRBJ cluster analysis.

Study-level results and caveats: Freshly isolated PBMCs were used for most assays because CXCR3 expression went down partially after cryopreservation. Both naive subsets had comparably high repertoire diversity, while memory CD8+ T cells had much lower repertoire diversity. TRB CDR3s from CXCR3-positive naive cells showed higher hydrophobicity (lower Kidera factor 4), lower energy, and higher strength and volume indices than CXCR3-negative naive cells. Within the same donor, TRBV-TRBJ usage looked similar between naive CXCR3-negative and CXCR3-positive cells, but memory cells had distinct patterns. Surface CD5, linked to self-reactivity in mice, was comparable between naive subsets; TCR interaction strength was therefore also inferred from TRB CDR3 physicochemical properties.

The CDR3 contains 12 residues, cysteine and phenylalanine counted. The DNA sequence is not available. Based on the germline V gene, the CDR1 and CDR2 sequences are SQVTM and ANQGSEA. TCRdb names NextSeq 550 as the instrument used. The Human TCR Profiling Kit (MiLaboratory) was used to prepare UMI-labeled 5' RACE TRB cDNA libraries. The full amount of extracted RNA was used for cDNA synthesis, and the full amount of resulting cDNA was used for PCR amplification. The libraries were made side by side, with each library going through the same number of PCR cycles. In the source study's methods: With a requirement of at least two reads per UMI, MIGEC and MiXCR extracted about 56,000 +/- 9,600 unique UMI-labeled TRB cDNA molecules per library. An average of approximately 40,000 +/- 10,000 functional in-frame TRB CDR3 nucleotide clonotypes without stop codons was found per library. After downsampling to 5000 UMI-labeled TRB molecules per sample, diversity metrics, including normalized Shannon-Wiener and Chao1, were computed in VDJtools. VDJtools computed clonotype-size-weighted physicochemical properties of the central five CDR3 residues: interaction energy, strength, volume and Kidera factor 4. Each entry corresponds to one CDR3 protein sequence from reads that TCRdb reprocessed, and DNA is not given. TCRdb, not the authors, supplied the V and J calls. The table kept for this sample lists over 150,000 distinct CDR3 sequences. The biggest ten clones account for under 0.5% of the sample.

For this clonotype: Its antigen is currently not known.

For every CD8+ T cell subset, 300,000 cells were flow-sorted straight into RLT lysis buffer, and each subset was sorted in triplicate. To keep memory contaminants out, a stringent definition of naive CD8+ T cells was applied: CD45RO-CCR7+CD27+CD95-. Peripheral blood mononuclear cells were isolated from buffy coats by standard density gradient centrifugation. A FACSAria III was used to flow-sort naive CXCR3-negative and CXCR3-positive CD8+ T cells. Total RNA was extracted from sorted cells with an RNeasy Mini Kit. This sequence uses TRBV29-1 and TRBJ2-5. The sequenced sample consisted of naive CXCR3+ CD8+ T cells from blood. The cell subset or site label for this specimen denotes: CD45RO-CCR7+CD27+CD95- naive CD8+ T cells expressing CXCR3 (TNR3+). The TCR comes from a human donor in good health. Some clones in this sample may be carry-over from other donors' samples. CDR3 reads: CSVNWGQETQYF.